These 27 T cell receptor beta chains share one sample of origin, sequenced in a study of follicular helper T cells after annual influenza vaccination. TCRdb's table, derived via immunoSEQ multiplex PCR, lists solely in-frame clones and lacks some. The sample contains about 10,000 clones, roughly 85% of which appear only once. Stated time point: 2015-2016 season, 7 days after influenza vaccination. The sequencing used CXCR5- memory CD4+ T cells sorted from blood, collected 7 days after influenza vaccination. The receptors come from an adult who received the influenza vaccine.

The chain combines TRBV11-2 with TRBJ1-1, with 8 positions matching TRBD1. V lost 4 bases, J lost 0 bases, and 4 bases stayed unmatched. Germline CDR1 reads SGHAT; CDR2 reads FQNNGV. The CDR3 covers 15 residues. CDR3: CASSSGTGMNTEAFF. The CDR3 DNA reads TGTGCCAGCAGCTCCGGGACAGGCATGAACACTGAAGCTTTCTTT.

This clone was seen a single time. The V gene is TRBV18, the J gene TRBJ1-4, with D tentatively TRBD1 (5 bases). The V gene's germline CDR1 is KGHSH and CDR2 LQKENI. V was clipped by 1 base and J by 5 bases, with 23 bases between them. The CDR3 extends over 19 amino acids. Here the CDR3 reads CASSPLQSKPGPLNEKLFF. Written as DNA, the CDR3 is TGTGCCAGCTCACCACTCCAATCGAAGCCGGGACCTCTCAATGAAAAACTGTTTTTT.

This clone occurred a few times. The gene calls are TRBV2 and TRBJ2-5; 7 bases match TRBD2. This CDR3 spans 12 amino acids. Trimming cost V 11 bases and J 0 bases; bases outside gene matches: 3. From germline, CDR1 is SNHLY and CDR2 FYNNEI. Here the CDR3 DNA reads TGTGCCGCGCGGGGGAACCAAGAGACCCAGTACTTC. Translating it yields CAARGNQETQYF.

The chain uses TRBV19 and TRBJ2-3; 8 positions match TRBD1. CDR3 length: 15 residues. The germline V gene has CDR1 LNHDA and CDR2 SQIVND (reference sequence). V lost 6 bases, J lost 3 bases, and 8 bases stayed unmatched. The chain's CDR3 is CASRTVNRGTDTQYF. DNA of the CDR3: TGTGCCAGTAGAACCGTTAACAGGGGGACAGATACGCAGTATTTT.

V and J are TRBV6-5 and TRBJ2-3; 11 bases align to TRBD2. The V segment lost 6 bases and the J segment 4 bases; nucleotides outside the gene matches: 3. The CDR3 is made up of 14 amino acids. Germline V gene sequence: CDR1 MNHEY, CDR2 SVGAGI. As DNA, the CDR3 is TGTGCCAGCAGCTTTAGCGGGGGGGCAGATACGCAGTATTTT. Translated, it gives CASSFSGGADTQYF.

This clone has just one count. V usage is TRBV30 and J usage is TRBJ2-3; no clear D gene. Germline V lookup: CDR1 GTSNPN, CDR2 SVGIG (reference sequence). Between the trimmed V and J ends, which lost 0 bases and 5 bases, there was a span of 12 bases. This CDR3 has 14 amino acids. CDR3 protein: CAWSVLAVEDTQYF. The CDR3 bases are TGTGCCTGGAGTGTACTCGCGGTGGAAGATACGCAGTATTTT.

This clone has just one count. The chain links TRBV15 to TRBJ1-5; a possible D gene is TRBD1 (5 bases). V was cut by 1 base and J by 5 bases, with 12 bases left in between. Looked up from germline, CDR1 is LNHNV and CDR2 is YYDKDF (reference sequence). This CDR3 has 15 amino acids. The CDR3 region has the DNA TGTGCCACCAGCAGAGCTCCCGACAGCTATCAGCCCCAGCATTTT. It codes for CATSRAPDSYQPQHF.

This clone was picked up one time. J is TRBJ2-1 and V is TRBV30; 9 bases match TRBD2. After removal of 5 bases from V and 8 bases from J, the junction contained 10 bases not matched to a gene. The germline V gene has CDR1 GTSNPN and CDR2 SVGIG (reference sequence). The length of the CDR3 is 14 residues. This CDR3 is CAWGGGVNTYEQFF. Here the CDR3 DNA reads TGTGCCTGGGGCGGGGGGGTTAATACATATGAGCAGTTCTTC.

The chain has TRBV7-9 and TRBJ2-1; TRBD1 matches 7 bases. V lost 4 bases to trimming and J lost 16 bases; unmatched junction nucleotides: 10. This CDR3 contains 12 residues. Germline values: CDR1 SEHNR, CDR2 FQNEAQ (reference sequence). The CDR3 sequence is CASSSRDSPDFF. The CDR3 nucleotides are TGTGCCAGCAGCTCCCGGGACAGTCCCGATTTCTTC.

V is TRBV5-6 and J is TRBJ1-1; maybe TRBD1 (5 bases). From germline, CDR1 is SGHDT and CDR2 YYEEEE. This CDR3 has 13 residues. Deletions cut 2 bases from V and 4 bases from J, with 9 bases between. The DNA of the CDR3 is TGTGCCAGCAGCTTTGTTAGGGGCACTGAAGCTTTCTTT. The encoded protein is CASSFVRGTEAFF.

This chain connects TRBV28 to TRBJ1-5, with 10 bases lining up with TRBD1. The CDR3 consists of 15 residues. Losses at the gene ends were 5 bases for V and 6 bases for J; bases not matched to a gene: 7. Germline V gene sequence: CDR1 MDHEN, CDR2 SYDVKM. The CDR3 loop reads CASSARDRGFQPQHF. Written as DNA, the CDR3 is TGTGCCAGCAGTGCCCGGGACAGGGGTTTTCAGCCCCAGCATTTT.

This chain joins TRBV18 and TRBJ1-1; 7 nucleotides match TRBD1. Germline CDR1 is KGHSH and CDR2 is LQKENI. The CDR3 is 13 amino acids. The trim removed 4 bases at V and 4 bases at J, leaving 3 bases unmatched. The CDR3 loop reads CASSQTGPTEAFF. CDR3 in DNA: TGTGCCAGCTCACAGACAGGGCCCACTGAAGCTTTCTTT.

The chain has TRBV18 and TRBJ2-2; D is uncertain. Between the trimmed V and J ends, which lost 2 bases and 5 bases, there was a span of 9 bases. The CDR3 has 14 residues. Germline values: CDR1 KGHSH, CDR2 LQKENI. As DNA, the CDR3 is TGTGCCAGCTCACCAAGCGTGGGGACCGGGGAGCTGTTTTTT. Its protein is CASSPSVGTGELFF.

This rearrangement joins TRBV11-2 to TRBJ2-1; 7 positions match TRBD2. The V segment lost 8 bases and the J segment 9 bases; nucleotides outside the gene matches: 13. The CDR3 runs to 14 residues. From germline, CDR1 is SGHAT and CDR2 FQNNGV. DNA of the CDR3: TGTGCCAGCGGAGATAGGCTAGCGGACCCTGAGCAGTTCTTC. It codes for CASGDRLADPEQFF.

J is TRBJ2-3 and V is TRBV4-3; no firm D call. CDR1 is LGHNA, CDR2 YSLEER, per germline. V was clipped by 0 bases and J by 12 bases, with 10 bases between them. The CDR3 has 12 amino acids. This chain's CDR3 is CASSQDRETQYF. As DNA, the CDR3 is TGCGCCAGCAGCCAAGATCGTGAGACTCAGTATTTT.

The chain combines TRBV4-1 with TRBJ2-3; D tentatively reads TRBD1 or TRBD2 (5 bases each). In germline, CDR1 is MGHRA, CDR2 YSYEKL. V lost 0 bases and J lost 8, with 9 bases in between. The CDR3 runs to 13 residues. The CDR3 loop reads CASSQDVGGTQYF. CDR3 DNA: TGCGCCAGCAGCCAAGATGTTGGGGGTACGCAGTATTTT.

This chain uses TRBV5-1 with TRBJ2-3; 8 bases align to TRBD1. The V and J ends lost 4 bases and 4 bases, in that order; junction bases with no gene match: 2. This CDR3 has 13 residues. Germline lookup yields CDR1 SGHRS and CDR2 YFSETQ. CDR3 sequence reads: CASSEQGADTQYF. The CDR3, as DNA: TGCGCCAGCAGCGAACAGGGGGCAGATACGCAGTATTTT.

A few counts support this clone. This chain uses TRBV6-5 with TRBJ1-2; 7 bases are shared with TRBD1. The germline CDR1 and CDR2 sequences are MNHEY and SVGAGI. Trimming took 6 bases from V and 2 from J; bases not matched to a gene: 6. The CDR3 is made up of 14 amino acids. This CDR3 reads CASRSSGQNYGYTF. The CDR3, as DNA: TGTGCCAGCAGGTCCTCGGGACAGAACTATGGCTACACCTTC.

This clone came up once. The chain carries TRBV5-4 and TRBJ2-1; D not certain. Trimming took off 4 bases at V and 5 bases at J, with 13 bases between the two ends. The CDR3 extends over 14 amino acids. Looked up from germline, CDR1 is SGHNT and CDR2 is YYREEE (reference sequence). CDR3 sequence: CASSPPWGNNEQFF. The CDR3, as DNA: TGTGCCAGCAGCCCCCCCTGGGGAAACAATGAGCAGTTCTTC.

The chain links TRBV4-2 to TRBJ1-6, with TRBD1 identical over 8 bases. The germline V gene has CDR1 LGHNA and CDR2 YNFKEQ. This CDR3 is built from 14 residues. V dropped 4 bases and J dropped 7; count of bases not matched to a gene: 3. CDR3 sequence: CASSLGQANSPLHF. The DNA for the CDR3 is TGTGCCAGCAGCCTGGGACAGGCGAATTCACCCCTCCACTTT.

In its sample, this clone was seen once. The chain is built from TRBV4-2 and TRBJ2-5; D call uncertain. The CDR3 covers 13 residues. Per the germline V gene, CDR1 is LGHNA and CDR2 is YNFKEQ. The V gene lost 0 bases and the J gene lost 2 bases, with 4 bases spanning the gap. In DNA form, the CDR3 reads TGTGCCAGCAGCCAAGAAATACAAGAGACCCAGTACTTC. The encoded protein is CASSQEIQETQYF.

This CDR3 is CASSQAWGSYSYEQYF. The DNA for the CDR3 is TGTGCCAGCAGCCAAGCATGGGGTTCCTACTCCTACGAGCAGTACTTC. V usage is TRBV14 and J usage is TRBJ2-7; D remains ambiguous. CDR1 and CDR2 (germline): SGHDN, FVKESK. The germline V and J ends were trimmed by 1 base and 0 bases, with 13 bases remaining between them. This CDR3 has 16 residues. Drawing the rest from reference TRBV14 and TRBJ2-7, the complete variable domain is EAGVTQFPSHSVIEKGQTVTLRCDPISGHDNLYWYRRVMGKEIKFLLHFVKESKQDESGMPNNRFLAERTGGTYSTLKVQPAELEDSGVYFCASSQAWGSYSYEQYFGPGTRLTVT.

This chain uses TRBV2 with TRBJ2-7; possibly TRBD1 or TRBD2 for D (5 bases each). CDR1 is SNHLY, CDR2 FYNNEI, per germline. Trimming shortened V by 6 bases and J by 3 bases, and 12 bases separated the two germline ends. The CDR3 has 13 amino acids. CDR3 amino acids: CASRGTVNYEQYF. In DNA, the CDR3 is TGTGCCAGCAGGGGGACCGTTAACTACGAGCAGTACTTC.

V is TRBV6-6 and J is TRBJ2-1, with 7 bases matching TRBD2. CDR1 is MNHNY, CDR2 SVGAGI, per germline (reference sequence). V shed 6 bases, J shed 4 bases, and the junction held 12 bases outside the gene matches. CDR3 length: 16 residues. CDR3 DNA sequence: TGTGCCAGCAGGTTTATCGGGACTAAAGGATACAATGAGCAGTTCTTC. Protein product: CASRFIGTKGYNEQFF.

V gene TRBV19 combines with J gene TRBJ2-7; TRBD1 is a possible D gene (5 bases). Per the germline V gene, CDR1 is LNHDA and CDR2 is SQIVND (reference sequence). V gave up 4 bases and J gave up 5 bases, with 9 bases separating them. The CDR3 extends over 12 amino acids. CDR3 sequence: CASSRDSNEQYF. In nucleotides, the CDR3 is TGTGCCAGTAGTAGAGACAGTAACGAGCAGTACTTC.

Regarding this clone: Within the sample, other DNA sequences also encode this same CDR3. The chain recombines TRBV20-1 with TRBJ2-1; TRBD1 is a possible D gene (6 bases). Germline V gene sequence: CDR1 DFQATT, CDR2 SNEGSKA (reference sequence). Trimming took 3 bases from V and 7 from J, leaving 7 bases between them. The CDR3 runs to 11 residues. Here the CDR3 DNA reads TGCAGTGCTAGTAGGGGGAATGAGCAGTTCTTC. Protein sequence: CSASRGNEQFF.

The chain couples TRBV15 to TRBJ1-4; 8 nucleotides align to TRBD1. Germline loops: CDR1 LNHNV, CDR2 YYDKDF (reference sequence). The V gene end was trimmed by 3 bases and the J gene end by 6 bases; junction bases not matched to a gene: 6. This CDR3 contains 15 residues. Here the CDR3 DNA reads TGTGCCACCAGCAGGAACAGGGGGGCTTATGAAAAACTGTTTTTT. It yields the protein CATSRNRGAYEKLFF. The complete variable domain, with remaining parts taken from reference TRBV15 and TRBJ1-4, reads DAMVIQNPRYQVTQFGKPVTLSCSQTLNHNVMYWYQQKSSQAPKLLFHYYDKDFNNEADTPDNFQSRRPNTSFCFLDIRSPGLGDTAMYLCATSRNRGAYEKLFFGSGTQLSVL.